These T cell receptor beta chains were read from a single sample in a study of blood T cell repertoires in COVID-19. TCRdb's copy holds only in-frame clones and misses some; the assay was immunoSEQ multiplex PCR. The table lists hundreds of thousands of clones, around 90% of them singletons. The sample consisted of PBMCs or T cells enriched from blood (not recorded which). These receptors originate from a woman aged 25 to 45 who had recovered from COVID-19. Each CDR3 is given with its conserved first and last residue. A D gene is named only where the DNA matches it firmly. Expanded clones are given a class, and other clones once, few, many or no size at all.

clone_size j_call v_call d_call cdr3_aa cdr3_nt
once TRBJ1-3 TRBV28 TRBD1 CASSETGGGNTIYF TGTGCCAGCAGTGAAACAGGGGGGGGAAACACCATATATTTT
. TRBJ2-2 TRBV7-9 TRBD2 CASSLGTTATSNTGELFF TGTGCCAGCAGCTTGGGGACTACCGCCACCTCGAACACCGGGGAGCTGTTTTTT
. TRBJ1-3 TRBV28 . CASSRLIRGINTIYF TGTGCCAGCAGCCGATTAATCAGGGGAATAAACACCATATATTTT
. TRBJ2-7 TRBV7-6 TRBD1 CASSPTGTGFSPYEQYF TGTGCCAGCAGTCCTACCGGGACAGGGTTTAGTCCCTACGAGCAGTACTTC
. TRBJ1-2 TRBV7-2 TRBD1 CASSPPSGGGWNYGYTF TGTGCCAGCAGCCCGCCCTCAGGGGGCGGCTGGAACTATGGCTACACCTTC
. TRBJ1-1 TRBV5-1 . CASTLNGLNTEAFF TGCGCCAGCACCCTTAATGGCCTGAACACTGAAGCTTTCTTT
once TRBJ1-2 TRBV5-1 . CASSPSGQPRYYGYTF TGCGCCAGCAGCCCATCCGGACAGCCCCGATACTATGGCTACACCTTC
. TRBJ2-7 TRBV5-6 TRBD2 CAYPLADPTAYEQYF TGTGCCTACCCTCTAGCGGACCCGACGGCCTACGAGCAGTACTTC
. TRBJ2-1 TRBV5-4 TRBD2 CASSLGGRASNEQFF TGTGCCAGCAGCTTGGGCGGGAGGGCCTCGAATGAGCAGTTCTTC
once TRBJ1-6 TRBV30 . CAWGLLIRGRNSPLHF TGTGCCTGGGGTCTTTTAATCAGGGGTAGAAATTCACCCCTCCACTTT
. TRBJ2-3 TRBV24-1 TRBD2 CATSDWTSGSGDTQYF TGTGCCACCAGTGACTGGACTAGCGGGAGCGGTGATACGCAGTATTTT
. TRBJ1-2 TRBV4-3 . CASSQAQGSHSYGYTF TGCGCCAGCAGCCAAGCCCAGGGGTCTCACAGCTATGGCTACACCTTC
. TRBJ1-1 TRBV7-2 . CASSLLRGDAEAFF TGTGCCAGCAGCTTACTCAGGGGTGACGCTGAAGCTTTCTTT
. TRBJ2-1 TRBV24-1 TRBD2 CATESGTRRYNEQFF TGTGCCACTGAAAGCGGGACTAGGAGGTACAATGAGCAGTTCTTC
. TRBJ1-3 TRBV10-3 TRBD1 CATEGQGSGGNTIYF TGTGCCACGGAAGGACAGGGTTCGGGGGGAAACACCATATATTTT
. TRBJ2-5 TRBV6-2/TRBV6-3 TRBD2 CASSFGLVGETQYF TGTGCCAGCAGTTTCGGACTAGTAGGTGAGACCCAGTACTTC
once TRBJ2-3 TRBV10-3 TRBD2 CAIASGGASTDTQYF TGTGCCATCGCAAGCGGGGGGGCTAGCACAGATACGCAGTATTTT
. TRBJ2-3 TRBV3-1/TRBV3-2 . CASSQGVRLPSSTDTQYF TGTGCCAGCAGCCAAGGGGTCAGGTTGCCCTCTAGCACAGATACGCAGTATTTT
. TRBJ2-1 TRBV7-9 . CASSFRSRGTPYNEQFF TGTGCCAGCAGCTTTCGTAGTAGGGGGACCCCCTACAATGAGCAGTTCTTC
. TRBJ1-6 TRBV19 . CASSISGKGISPLHF TGTGCCAGTAGTATCTCAGGGAAGGGTATTTCACCCCTCCACTTT
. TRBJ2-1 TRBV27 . CASSLSGSGNEQFF TGTGCCAGCAGTTTATCTGGCAGCGGGAATGAGCAGTTCTTC
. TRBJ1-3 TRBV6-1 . CASSEWAAVTGNTIYF TGTGCCAGCAGTGAGTGGGCCGCCGTGACGGGAAACACCATATATTTT
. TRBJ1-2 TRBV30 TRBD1 CAWSTGGYNYGYTF TGTGCCTGGAGCACAGGGGGCTATAACTATGGCTACACCTTC
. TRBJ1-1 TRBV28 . CASSLQGKVLVYTEAFF TGTGCCAGCAGTTTACAGGGGAAGGTATTGGTTTACACTGAAGCTTTCTTT
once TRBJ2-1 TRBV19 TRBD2 CASTWTSQFYNEQFF TGTGCCAGTACGTGGACTAGCCAATTCTACAATGAGCAGTTCTTC
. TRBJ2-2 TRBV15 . CATSRATWNTGELFF TGTGCCACCAGCAGAGCTACCTGGAACACCGGGGAGCTGTTTTTT
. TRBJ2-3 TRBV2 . CASSEDTRVSDTQYF TGTGCCAGCAGTGAAGATACTCGGGTATCAGATACGCAGTATTTT
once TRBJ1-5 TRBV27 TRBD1 CASSLDRFSNQPQHF TGTGCCAGCAGTTTGGACAGGTTCTCGAATCAGCCCCAGCATTTT
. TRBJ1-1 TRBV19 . CASSPPGTEAFF TGTGCCAGTTCCCCTCCGGGCACTGAAGCTTTCTTT
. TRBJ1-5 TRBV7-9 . CASSLYGGGNQPQHF TGTGCCAGCAGCTTATACGGAGGGGGCAATCAGCCCCAGCATTTT
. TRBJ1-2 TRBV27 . CASSLSRIDGYTF TGTGCCAGCAGTTTATCCAGGATCGATGGCTACACCTTC
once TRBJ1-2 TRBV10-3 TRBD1 CAIYRGQKVGYTF TGTGCCATCTATCGGGGACAGAAAGTCGGCTACACCTTC
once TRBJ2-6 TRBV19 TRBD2 CASLSGRATGANVLTF TGTGCCAGTCTTAGCGGGAGGGCGACTGGGGCCAACGTCCTGACTTTC
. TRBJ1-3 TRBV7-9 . CASSSKTGTEDSGNTIYF TGTGCCAGCAGCTCAAAAACCGGGACTGAAGACTCTGGAAACACCATATATTTT
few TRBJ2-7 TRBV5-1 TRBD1 CASSLAGTVYSYEQYF TGCGCCAGCAGCTTAGCCGGGACAGTGTACTCCTACGAGCAGTACTTC
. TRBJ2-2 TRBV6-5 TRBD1 CASSYSTGPGELFF TGTGCCAGCAGTTACTCGACAGGGCCCGGGGAGCTGTTTTTT
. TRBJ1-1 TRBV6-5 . CASSPGAANTEAFF TGTGCCAGCAGTCCTGGGGCTGCGAACACTGAAGCTTTCTTT
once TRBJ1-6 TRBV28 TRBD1 CASSPNRGWYNSPLHF TGTGCCAGCAGTCCTAACAGGGGCTGGTATAATTCACCCCTCCACTTT
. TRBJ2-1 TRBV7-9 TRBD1 CASSFPKYDRGEYRNEQFF TGTGCCAGCAGCTTCCCCAAGTACGACAGGGGGGAATATAGAAATGAGCAGTTCTTC
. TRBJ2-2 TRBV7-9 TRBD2 CASRTQGGGKTGELFF TGTGCCAGCAGGACACAGGGCGGGGGGAAGACCGGGGAGCTGTTTTTT
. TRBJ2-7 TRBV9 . CASSVGGTRPYEQYF TGTGCCAGCAGCGTCGGAGGGACCCGCCCCTACGAGCAGTACTTC
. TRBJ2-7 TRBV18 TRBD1 CASSPMTGTGGNEQYF TGTGCCAGCTCACCGATGACCGGGACAGGGGGCAACGAGCAGTACTTC
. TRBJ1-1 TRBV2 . CASSINRWNTEAFF TGTGCCAGCAGTATAAACCGGTGGAACACTGAAGCTTTCTTT
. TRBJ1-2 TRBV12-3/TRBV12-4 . CASRPDWGVGYTF TGTGCCAGCAGGCCCGACTGGGGGGTCGGCTACACCTTC
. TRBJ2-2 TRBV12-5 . CASGLVRESHTGELFF TGTGCTAGTGGTTTGGTACGAGAATCCCACACCGGGGAGCTGTTTTTT